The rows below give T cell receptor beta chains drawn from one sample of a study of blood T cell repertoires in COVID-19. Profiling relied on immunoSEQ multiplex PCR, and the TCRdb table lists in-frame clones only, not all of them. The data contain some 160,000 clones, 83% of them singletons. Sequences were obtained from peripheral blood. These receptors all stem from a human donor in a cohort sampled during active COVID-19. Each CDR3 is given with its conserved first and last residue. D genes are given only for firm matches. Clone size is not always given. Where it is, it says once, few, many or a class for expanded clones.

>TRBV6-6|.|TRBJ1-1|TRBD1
CASSSPTGLSTEAFF
TGTGCCAGCAGTTCCCCGACAGGGTTGAGCACTGAAGCTTTCTTT
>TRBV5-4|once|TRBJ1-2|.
CASSSGGRALGYTF
TGTGCCAGCAGCTCGGGGGGAAGGGCGTTGGGCTACACCTTC
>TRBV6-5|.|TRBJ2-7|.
CASRTLGAGYEQYF
TGTGCCAGCAGGACCTTGGGGGCCGGCTACGAGCAGTACTTC
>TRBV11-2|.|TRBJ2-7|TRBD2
CASTTGGLAGGGTYEQYF
TGTGCCAGCACCACCGGTGGACTAGCGGGAGGAGGGACCTACGAGCAGTACTTC
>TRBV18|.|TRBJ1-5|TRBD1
CASSLTRTGKYNQPQHF
TGTGCCAGCTCACTAACTCGGACAGGAAAGTACAATCAGCCCCAGCATTTT
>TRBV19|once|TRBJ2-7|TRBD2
CASSEGLADLYEQYF
TGTGCCAGTAGTGAGGGACTAGCGGACCTCTACGAGCAGTACTTC
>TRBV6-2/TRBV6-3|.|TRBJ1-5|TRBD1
CASSHPPTGRQPQHF
TGTGCCAGCAGCCACCCCCCGACAGGGAGGCAGCCCCAGCATTTT
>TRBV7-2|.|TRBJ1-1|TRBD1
CASSGQGKGVNTEAFF
TGTGCCAGCAGCGGACAGGGAAAGGGGGTGAACACTGAAGCTTTCTTT
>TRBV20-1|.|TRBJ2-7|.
CSASSADPYEQYF
TGCAGTGCTAGTTCAGCGGACCCCTACGAGCAGTACTTC
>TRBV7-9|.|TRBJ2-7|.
CASSLASGTLYEQYF
TGTGCCAGCAGCTTAGCAAGCGGAACCCTCTACGAGCAGTACTTC
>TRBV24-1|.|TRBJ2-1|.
CATSVTPGQGDFNEQFF
TGTGCCACCAGTGTCACTCCGGGTCAGGGGGACTTCAATGAGCAGTTCTTC
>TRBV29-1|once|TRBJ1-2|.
CSVGGDYGYTF
TGCAGCGTAGGAGGAGACTATGGCTACACCTTC
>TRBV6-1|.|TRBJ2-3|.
CASSVGAGYSTDTQYF
TGTGCCAGCAGTGTGGGAGCGGGTTACTCCACAGATACGCAGTATTTT
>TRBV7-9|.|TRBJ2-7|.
CASSLGLAPYEQYF
TGTGCCAGCAGCTTAGGGCTAGCTCCCTACGAGCAGTACTTC
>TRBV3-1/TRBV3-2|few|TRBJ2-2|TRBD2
CASGTSGYTGELFF
TGTGCCAGCGGGACTAGCGGTTACACCGGGGAGCTGTTTTTT
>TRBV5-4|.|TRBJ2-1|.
CASSIDTAGSYNEQFF
TGTGCCAGCAGTATCGACACGGCCGGCTCCTACAATGAGCAGTTCTTC
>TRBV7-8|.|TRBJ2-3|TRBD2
CASSRGGLAVTDTQYF
TGTGCCAGCAGCAGGGGGGGACTAGCTGTCACAGATACGCAGTATTTT
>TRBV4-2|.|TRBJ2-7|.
CASSRLGGGNQGSYEQYF
TGTGCCAGCAGCCGACTAGGCGGAGGGAATCAAGGAAGCTACGAGCAGTACTTC
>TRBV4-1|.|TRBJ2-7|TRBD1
CASSQGTGAEQYF
TGCGCCAGCAGCCAAGGCACAGGGGCCGAGCAGTACTTC
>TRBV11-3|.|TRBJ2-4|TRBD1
CASSSTGDGTKNIQYF
TGTGCCAGCAGCTCGACAGGGGACGGGACCAAAAACATTCAGTACTTC
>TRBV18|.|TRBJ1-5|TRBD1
CASSPPGQGNQPQHF
TGTGCCAGCTCACCGCCGGGACAGGGCAATCAGCCCCAGCATTTT
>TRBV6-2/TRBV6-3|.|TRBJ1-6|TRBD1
CASSRPGQGYSPLHF
TGTGCCAGCAGTCGTCCGGGACAGGGGTATTCACCCCTCCACTTT
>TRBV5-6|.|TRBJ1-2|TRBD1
CASSLERGRGYGYTF
TGTGCCAGCAGCTTGGAGAGGGGGCGCGGCTATGGCTACACCTTC
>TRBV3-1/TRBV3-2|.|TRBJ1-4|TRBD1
CASSQEIGGEKLFF
TGTGCCAGCAGCCAAGAGATAGGGGGCGAAAAACTGTTTTTT
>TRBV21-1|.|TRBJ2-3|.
CASSDGGTPGGTDTQYF
TGTGCCAGCAGCGATGGAGGGACGCCGGGGGGCACAGATACGCAGTATTTT
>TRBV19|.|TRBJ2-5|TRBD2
CASSPLPGGGQETQYF
TGTGCCAGTAGTCCCCTCCCCGGCGGGGGCCAAGAGACCCAGTACTTC
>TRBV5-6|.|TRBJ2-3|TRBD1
CASSFGQGASTDTQYF
TGTGCCAGCAGCTTCGGACAGGGGGCGAGCACAGATACGCAGTATTTT
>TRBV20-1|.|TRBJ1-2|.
CSASSSSRGYTF
TGCAGTGCTAGTTCATCTTCGCGTGGCTACACCTTC
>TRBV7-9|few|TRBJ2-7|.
CASSSQGYEQYF
TGTGCCAGCAGCTCACAGGGCTACGAGCAGTACTTC
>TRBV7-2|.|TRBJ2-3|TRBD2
CASSLSGRTDTQYF
TGTGCCAGCAGCTTAAGCGGGAGGACAGATACGCAGTATTTT
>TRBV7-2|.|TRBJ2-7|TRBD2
CASSLTGTSGYEQYF
TGTGCCAGCAGCTTAACCGGGACTAGCGGATACGAGCAGTACTTC
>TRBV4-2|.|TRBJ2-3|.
CASKTLGRTDTQYF
TGTGCCAGCAAGACCTTGGGGCGCACAGATACGCAGTATTTT
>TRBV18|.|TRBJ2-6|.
CASSPRGSSGANVLTF
TGTGCCAGCTCACCTCGGGGTTCCTCTGGGGCCAACGTCCTGACTTTC
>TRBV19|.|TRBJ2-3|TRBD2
CASSRLAAPVTDTQYF
TGTGCCAGTAGTAGGCTAGCGGCCCCAGTCACAGATACGCAGTATTTT
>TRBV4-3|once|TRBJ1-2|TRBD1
CASSQEPGQIYGYTF
TGCGCCAGCAGCCAAGAGCCGGGACAGATCTATGGCTACACCTTC
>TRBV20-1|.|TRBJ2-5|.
CSTLARETQYF
TGCAGTACCCTGGCCCGAGAGACCCAGTACTTC
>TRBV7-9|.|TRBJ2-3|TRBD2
CASSPPGLAGTDTQYF
TGTGCCAGCAGCCCCCCGGGACTAGCGGGCACAGATACGCAGTATTTT
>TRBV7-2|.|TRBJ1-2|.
CASSLAPGANQGYTF
TGTGCCAGCAGCTTAGCTCCAGGGGCCAACCAAGGCTACACCTTC
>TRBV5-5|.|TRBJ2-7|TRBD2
CASSLGSGGPYEQYF
TGTGCCAGCAGCTTGGGTAGCGGGGGACCCTACGAGCAGTACTTC
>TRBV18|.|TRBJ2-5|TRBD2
CASSQRLANQETQYF
TGTGCCAGCTCACAAAGACTAGCGAACCAAGAGACCCAGTACTTC
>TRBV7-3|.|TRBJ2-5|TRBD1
CASSFPNRGRETQYF
TGTGCCAGCAGCTTTCCGAACAGGGGACGGGAGACCCAGTACTTC
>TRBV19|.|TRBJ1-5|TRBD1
CASSMGDRGQPQHF
TGTGCCAGTAGTATGGGGGACAGAGGACAGCCCCAGCATTTT
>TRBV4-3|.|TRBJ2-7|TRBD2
CASSQGASGSSEQYF
TGCGCCAGCAGCCAAGGAGCTAGCGGGAGTTCCGAGCAGTACTTC
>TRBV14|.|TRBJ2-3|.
CASSQRPGESLHTQYF
TGTGCCAGCAGCCAACGTCCGGGAGAATCTTTACATACGCAGTATTTT
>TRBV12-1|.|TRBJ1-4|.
CAQRGATNEKLFF
TGTGCCCAAAGGGGCGCAACTAATGAAAAACTGTTTTTT
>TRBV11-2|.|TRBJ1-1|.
CASSLGGPRNTEAFF
TGTGCCAGCAGCTTAGGAGGTCCGCGGAACACTGAAGCTTTCTTT
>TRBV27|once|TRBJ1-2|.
CASSLGASSYGYTF
TGTGCCAGCAGTTTAGGGGCTTCTAGCTATGGCTACACCTTC
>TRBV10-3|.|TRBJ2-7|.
CAISESSTGEQYF
TGTGCCATCAGTGAGTCCTCGACTGGAGAGCAGTACTTC
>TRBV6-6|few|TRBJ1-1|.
CASSPSIGAFF
TGTGCCAGCAGTCCCTCCATCGGAGCTTTCTTT
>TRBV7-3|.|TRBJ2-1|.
CASSSGVGGPGVDEQFF
TGTGCCAGCAGCTCGGGGGTTGGGGGTCCCGGTGTCGATGAGCAGTTCTTC
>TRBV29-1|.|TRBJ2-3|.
CSHRRAGLTDTQYF
TGCAGCCATCGTCGCGCTGGGCTCACAGATACGCAGTATTTT
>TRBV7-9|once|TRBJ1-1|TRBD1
CASSHRQGATEAFF
TGTGCCAGCAGCCATAGACAGGGGGCCACTGAAGCTTTCTTT
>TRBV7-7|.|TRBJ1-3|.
CASSDRGGNTIYF
TGTGCTAGCAGTGACCGGGGGGGAAACACCATATATTTT
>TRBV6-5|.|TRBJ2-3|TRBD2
CASSYSTSGATDTQYF
TGTGCCAGCAGTTACTCGACTAGCGGGGCTACAGATACGCAGTATTTT
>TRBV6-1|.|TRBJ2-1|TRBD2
CASSGNLAGGFRTYNEQFF
TGTGCCAGCAGTGGGAATCTAGCGGGGGGTTTCCGGACATACAATGAGCAGTTCTTC
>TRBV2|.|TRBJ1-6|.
CASSGQAASPLHF
TGTGCCAGCAGTGGTCAGGCAGCTTCACCCCTCCACTTT
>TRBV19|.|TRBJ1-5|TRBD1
CASMRSWTGYQPQHF
TGTGCCAGTATGCGGAGTTGGACAGGGTATCAGCCCCAGCATTTT
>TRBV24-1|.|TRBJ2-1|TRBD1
CATRGSGTGVYNEQFF
TGTGCCACCAGAGGTTCCGGGACAGGGGTCTACAATGAGCAGTTCTTC
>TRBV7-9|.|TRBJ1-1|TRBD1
CASSRRDRGLEAFF
TGTGCCAGCAGCCGCCGGGACAGGGGGCTAGAAGCTTTCTTT
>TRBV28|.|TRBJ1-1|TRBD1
CASSSPRGENTEAFF
TGTGCCAGCAGTTCTCCCAGGGGGGAGAACACTGAAGCTTTCTTT